Listed below are T cell receptor beta chains from one sample, sequenced in a study of beta chain features in type 1 diabetes. Sequencing was performed with immunoSEQ multiplex PCR; in TCRdb, only in-frame clones are kept and a portion is missing. The sample has some 250,000 clones; 9.5% to 13% are singletons. Sequencing was done on a sample of naive CD4+ T cells from blood. Every receptor here comes from a man between 25 and 39 years old with type 1 diabetes. Both conserved end residues are part of each CDR3. D genes are given only for firm matches. The size field is filled for only some rows; it gives once, few, many or a size class.

size: few
V: TRBV9
D: TRBD1
J: TRBJ1-6
CDR3: CASSPDRVSNSPLHF
DNA: TGTGCCAGCAGCCCCGACAGGGTGAGTAATTCACCCCTCCACTTT

size: few
V: TRBV5-1
D: -
J: TRBJ2-1
CDR3: CASSPRGSGYNEQFF
DNA: TGCGCCAGCAGCCCCCGGGGGAGTGGGTACAATGAGCAGTTCTTC

size: few
V: TRBV28
D: -
J: TRBJ2-7
CDR3: CASSLGQRTYEQYF
DNA: TGTGCCAGCAGTTTGGGGCAGAGGACCTACGAGCAGTACTTC

size: -
V: TRBV5-1
D: TRBD1
J: TRBJ2-7
CDR3: CASSLYPTGDPYEQYF
DNA: TGCGCCAGCAGCCTATATCCGACAGGGGACCCCTACGAGCAGTACTTC

size: -
V: TRBV10-2
D: -
J: TRBJ1-2
CDR3: CASSESRALLSGYTF
DNA: TGCGCCAGCAGTGAGTCGCGGGCCCTCCTGAGCGGCTACACCTTC

size: few
V: TRBV5-1
D: TRBD1
J: TRBJ1-1
CDR3: CASSLGQGSMNTEAFF
DNA: TGCGCCAGCAGCCTAGGACAGGGGAGCATGAACACTGAAGCTTTCTTT

size: few
V: TRBV4-1
D: TRBD1
J: TRBJ2-3
CDR3: CASSRTRQGVGTDTQYF
DNA: TGCGCCAGCAGCCGGACCAGACAGGGTGTGGGCACAGATACGCAGTATTTT

size: -
V: TRBV12-5
D: -
J: TRBJ2-2
CDR3: CASGLVQGNTGELFF
DNA: TGTGCTAGTGGTTTGGTGCAGGGAAACACCGGGGAGCTGTTTTTT

size: -
V: TRBV30
D: TRBD2
J: TRBJ2-1
CDR3: CAWNELAGVGEQFF
DNA: TGTGCCTGGAATGAACTAGCGGGGGTCGGGGAGCAGTTCTTC

size: -
V: TRBV18
D: TRBD1
J: TRBJ2-5
CDR3: CASSRGTGGAETQYF
DNA: TGTGCCAGCTCACGAGGAACAGGGGGCGCAGAGACCCAGTACTTC

size: few
V: TRBV11-3
D: -
J: TRBJ2-5
CDR3: CASSLTHQETQYF
DNA: TGTGCCAGCAGCTTGACACACCAAGAGACCCAGTACTTC

size: few
V: TRBV5-4
D: TRBD2
J: TRBJ2-3
CDR3: CASSLGRGGPDTQYF
DNA: TGTGCCAGCAGCTTGGGACGGGGGGGCCCAGATACGCAGTATTTT

size: few
V: TRBV7-2
D: TRBD1
J: TRBJ2-7
CDR3: CASSAQGNEQYF
DNA: TGTGCCAGCAGCGCACAGGGGAACGAGCAGTACTTC

size: -
V: TRBV6-5
D: -
J: TRBJ1-1
CDR3: CASSSRQNTEAFF
DNA: TGTGCCAGCAGTTCGCGACAGAACACTGAAGCTTTCTTT

size: -
V: TRBV7-9
D: TRBD1
J: TRBJ2-7
CDR3: CASSAPHRDRVYEQYF
DNA: TGTGCCAGCAGCGCACCCCATAGGGACAGGGTATACGAGCAGTACTTC

size: -
V: TRBV7-9
D: TRBD1
J: TRBJ2-6
CDR3: CASSLPGQAGSGANVLTF
DNA: TGTGCCAGCAGCTTACCCGGACAGGCCGGCTCTGGGGCCAACGTCCTGACTTTC

size: few
V: TRBV7-9
D: TRBD1
J: TRBJ2-2
CDR3: CASSQRQGNTGELFF
DNA: TGTGCCAGCAGCCAAAGACAGGGGAACACCGGGGAGCTGTTTTTT

size: few
V: TRBV4-1
D: TRBD1
J: TRBJ2-3
CDR3: CASSSRYRGDTQYF
DNA: TGCGCCAGCAGCTCAAGATACAGGGGAGATACGCAGTATTTT

size: -
V: TRBV7-9
D: -
J: TRBJ1-1
CDR3: CASSSALDTEAFF
DNA: TGTGCCAGCAGCTCCGCGTTGGACACTGAAGCTTTCTTT

size: -
V: TRBV4-3
D: -
J: TRBJ1-2
CDR3: CASSQDWGEPGYTF
DNA: TGCGCCAGCAGCCAAGATTGGGGGGAACCTGGCTACACCTTC

size: -
V: TRBV5-1
D: TRBD1
J: TRBJ2-7
CDR3: CASSPDRGEHEQYF
DNA: TGCGCCAGCAGCCCTGACAGGGGGGAGCACGAGCAGTACTTC

size: -
V: TRBV2
D: -
J: TRBJ2-1
CDR3: CASSEVLQGEQFF
DNA: TGTGCCAGCAGTGAGGTCTTGCAGGGTGAGCAGTTCTTC

size: -
V: TRBV7-3
D: -
J: TRBJ1-2
CDR3: CASSVSGSYGYTF
DNA: TGTGCCAGCAGCGTAAGTGGCAGCTATGGCTACACCTTC

size: -
V: TRBV30
D: TRBD2
J: TRBJ2-5
CDR3: CAWNPEASGVQETQYF
DNA: TGTGCCTGGAATCCCGAAGCTAGCGGGGTCCAAGAGACCCAGTACTTC

size: -
V: TRBV5-1
D: -
J: TRBJ2-2
CDR3: CASSLTGNTGELFF
DNA: TGCGCCAGCAGCCTGACAGGGAACACCGGGGAGCTGTTTTTT

size: few
V: TRBV15
D: TRBD1
J: TRBJ2-3
CDR3: CATSRIDRGNTDTQYF
DNA: TGTGCCACCAGCAGAATTGACAGGGGAAACACAGATACGCAGTATTTT

size: -
V: TRBV9
D: TRBD1
J: TRBJ2-5
CDR3: CASSVGYTGGAETQYF
DNA: TGTGCCAGCAGCGTAGGGTATACAGGGGGCGCGGAGACCCAGTACTTC

size: -
V: TRBV4-3
D: -
J: TRBJ1-1
CDR3: CASSQEVGPNTEAFF
DNA: TGCGCCAGCAGCCAAGAAGTGGGGCCTAACACTGAAGCTTTCTTT

size: -
V: TRBV2
D: -
J: TRBJ1-6
CDR3: CASSAGGVYSPLHF
DNA: TGTGCCAGCAGTGCGGGGGGAGTCTATTCACCCCTCCACTTT

size: -
V: TRBV6-6
D: TRBD1
J: TRBJ1-1
CDR3: CASRLGDRMNTEAFF
DNA: TGTGCCAGCAGATTGGGGGACAGGATGAACACTGAAGCTTTCTTT

size: -
V: TRBV7-2
D: TRBD1
J: TRBJ1-5
CDR3: CASSPRTGENQPQHF
DNA: TGTGCCAGCAGCCCCAGGACAGGAGAAAATCAGCCCCAGCATTTT

size: -
V: TRBV4-2
D: -
J: TRBJ2-5
CDR3: CASSQGQIGETQYF
DNA: TGTGCCAGCAGCCAAGGACAAATTGGGGAGACCCAGTACTTC

size: -
V: TRBV14
D: TRBD1
J: TRBJ1-2
CDR3: CASSRQYGTGTYGYTF
DNA: TGTGCCAGCAGCCGCCAGTATGGGACAGGGACCTATGGCTACACCTTC

size: few
V: TRBV7-9
D: TRBD2
J: TRBJ2-1
CDR3: CASSLLAGVNEQFF
DNA: TGTGCCAGCAGCCTACTAGCGGGCGTTAATGAGCAGTTCTTC

size: few
V: TRBV11-2
D: TRBD2
J: TRBJ2-5
CDR3: CASSLVRMAGGHETQYF
DNA: TGTGCCAGCAGCTTAGTGCGTATGGCGGGGGGGCACGAGACCCAGTACTTC

size: -
V: TRBV30
D: -
J: TRBJ2-1
CDR3: CAWSVREQGRRFF
DNA: TGTGCCTGGAGTGTCCGTGAGCAGGGCAGGCGGTTCTTC

size: few
V: TRBV21-1
D: -
J: TRBJ1-1
CDR3: CASSQTRGNTEAFF
DNA: TGTGCCAGCAGCCAAACGCGGGGGAACACTGAAGCTTTCTTT

size: few
V: TRBV5-1
D: -
J: TRBJ2-7
CDR3: CASSLERSSYEQYF
DNA: TGCGCCAGCAGCTTGGAGCGGAGCTCCTACGAGCAGTACTTC

size: few
V: TRBV4-1
D: -
J: TRBJ2-5
CDR3: CASSQDSWAGETQYF
DNA: TGCGCCAGCAGCCAAGATTCGTGGGCGGGGGAGACCCAGTACTTC

size: few
V: TRBV27
D: TRBD1
J: TRBJ1-6
CDR3: CASRADPRQGDSPLHF
DNA: TGTGCCAGCAGAGCTGACCCAAGACAGGGCGATTCACCCCTCCACTTT

size: -
V: TRBV4-1
D: TRBD2
J: TRBJ2-5
CDR3: CASSQGHSGGVETQYF
DNA: TGCGCCAGCAGCCAAGGGCACAGCGGGGGTGTCGAGACCCAGTACTTC

size: -
V: TRBV28
D: TRBD1
J: TRBJ1-6
CDR3: CASSSGTDSPLHF
DNA: TGTGCCAGCAGTTCCGGGACAGATTCACCCCTCCACTTT

size: few
V: TRBV11-1
D: -
J: TRBJ2-3
CDR3: CASSPQQGLADTQYF
DNA: TGTGCCAGCAGCCCGCAGCAGGGTTTGGCAGATACGCAGTATTTT

size: few
V: TRBV6-6
D: -
J: TRBJ2-3
CDR3: CASSTRQALGDTQYF
DNA: TGTGCCAGCAGTACACGACAGGCTCTGGGAGATACGCAGTATTTT

size: few
V: TRBV5-1
D: TRBD2
J: TRBJ2-1
CDR3: CASSSLSGGSYNEQFF
DNA: TGCGCCAGCAGCTCCTTAAGCGGGGGCTCCTACAATGAGCAGTTCTTC

size: few
V: TRBV6-6
D: -
J: TRBJ2-7
CDR3: CASSPEFSSYEQYF
DNA: TGTGCCAGCAGTCCTGAGTTTAGCTCCTACGAGCAGTACTTC

size: few
V: TRBV7-7
D: -
J: TRBJ2-5
CDR3: CASSLLGVQETQYF
DNA: TGTGCTAGCAGCTTACTCGGGGTACAAGAGACCCAGTACTTC

size: few
V: TRBV6-1
D: -
J: TRBJ2-3
CDR3: CASSFGADTQYF
DNA: TGTGCCAGCAGCTTCGGGGCAGATACGCAGTATTTT

size: few
V: TRBV7-9
D: -
J: TRBJ2-7
CDR3: CASSRPGYEQYF
DNA: TGTGCCAGCAGCCGCCCGGGGTACGAGCAGTACTTC

size: few
V: TRBV7-9
D: TRBD1
J: TRBJ2-1
CDR3: CASSQGQAWGEQFF
DNA: TGTGCCAGCAGCCAGGGACAGGCATGGGGTGAGCAGTTCTTC

size: -
V: TRBV7-9
D: -
J: TRBJ2-5
CDR3: CASSYTRVQETQYF
DNA: TGTGCCAGCAGCTACACGAGGGTACAAGAGACCCAGTACTTC

size: few
V: TRBV28
D: TRBD1
J: TRBJ1-1
CDR3: CASSPPGQGNTEAFF
DNA: TGTGCCAGCAGTCCTCCGGGACAGGGGAACACTGAAGCTTTCTTT